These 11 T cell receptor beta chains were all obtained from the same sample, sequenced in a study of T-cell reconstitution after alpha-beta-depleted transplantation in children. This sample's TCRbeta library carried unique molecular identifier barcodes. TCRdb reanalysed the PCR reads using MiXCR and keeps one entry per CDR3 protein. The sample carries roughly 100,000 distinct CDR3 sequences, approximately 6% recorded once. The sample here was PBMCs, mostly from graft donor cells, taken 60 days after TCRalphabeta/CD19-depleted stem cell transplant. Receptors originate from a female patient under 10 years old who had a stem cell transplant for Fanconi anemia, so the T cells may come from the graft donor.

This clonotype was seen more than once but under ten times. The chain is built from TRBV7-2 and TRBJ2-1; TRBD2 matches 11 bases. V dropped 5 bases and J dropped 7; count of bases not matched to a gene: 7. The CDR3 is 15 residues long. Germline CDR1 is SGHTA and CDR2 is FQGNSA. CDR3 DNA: TGTGCCAGCAGCCCATATAGCGGGAGGGTGAATGAGCAGTTCTTC. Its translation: CASSPYSGRVNEQFF.

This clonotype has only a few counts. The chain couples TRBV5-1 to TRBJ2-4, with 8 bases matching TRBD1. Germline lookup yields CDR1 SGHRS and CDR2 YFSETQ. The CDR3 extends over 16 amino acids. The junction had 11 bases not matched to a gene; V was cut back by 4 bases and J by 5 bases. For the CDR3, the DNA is TGCGCCAGCAGCAGACATCCCGGGACAGGTGAAAACATTCAGTACTTC. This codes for CASSRHPGTGENIQYF.

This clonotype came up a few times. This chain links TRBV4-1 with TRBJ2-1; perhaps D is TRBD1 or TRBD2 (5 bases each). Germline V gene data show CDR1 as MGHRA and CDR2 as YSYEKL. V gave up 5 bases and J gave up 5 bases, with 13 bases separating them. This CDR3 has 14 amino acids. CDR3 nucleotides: TGCGCCAGCAGCTCAAGTAGGGGAGACAATGAGCAGTTCTTC. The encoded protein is CASSSSRGDNEQFF.

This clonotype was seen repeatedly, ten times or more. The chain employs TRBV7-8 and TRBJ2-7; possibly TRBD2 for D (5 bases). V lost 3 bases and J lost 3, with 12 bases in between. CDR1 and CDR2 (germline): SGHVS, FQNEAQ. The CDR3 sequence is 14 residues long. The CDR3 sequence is CASSLTDSRYEQYF. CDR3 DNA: TGTGCCAGCAGCTTGACGGACTCCCGCTACGAGCAGTACTTC.

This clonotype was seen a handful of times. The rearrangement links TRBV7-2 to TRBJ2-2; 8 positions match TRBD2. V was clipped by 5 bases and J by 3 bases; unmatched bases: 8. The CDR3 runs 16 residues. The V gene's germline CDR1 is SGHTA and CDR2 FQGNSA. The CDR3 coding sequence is TGTGCCAGCAGCACCGGACTAGCTATAGACACCGGGGAGCTGTTTTTT. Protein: CASSTGLAIDTGELFF. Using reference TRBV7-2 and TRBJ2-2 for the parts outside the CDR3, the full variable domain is GAGVSQSPSNKVTEKGKDVELRCDPISGHTALYWYRQSLGQGLEFLIYFQGNSAPDKSGLPSDRFSAERTGGSVSTLTIQRTQQEDSAVYLCASSTGLAIDTGELFFGEGSRLTVL.

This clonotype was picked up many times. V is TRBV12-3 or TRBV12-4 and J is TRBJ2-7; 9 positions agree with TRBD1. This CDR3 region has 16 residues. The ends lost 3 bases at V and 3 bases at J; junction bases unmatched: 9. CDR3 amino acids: CASSFGSGGQGYEQYF. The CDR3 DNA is TGTGCCAGCAGTTTTGGGTCCGGGGGACAGGGCTACGAGCAGTACTTC.

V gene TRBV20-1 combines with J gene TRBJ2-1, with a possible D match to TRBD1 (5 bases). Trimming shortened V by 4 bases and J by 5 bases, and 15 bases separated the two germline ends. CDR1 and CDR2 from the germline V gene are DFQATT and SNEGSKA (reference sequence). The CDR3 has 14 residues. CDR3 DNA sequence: TGCAGTGCTACGGGCGCGACAGAGGACAATGAGCAGTTCTTC. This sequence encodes CSATGATEDNEQFF.

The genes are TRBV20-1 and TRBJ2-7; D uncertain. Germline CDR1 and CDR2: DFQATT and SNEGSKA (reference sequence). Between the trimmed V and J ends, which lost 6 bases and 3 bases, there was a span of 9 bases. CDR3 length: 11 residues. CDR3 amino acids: CSASSGYEQYF. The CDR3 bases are TGCAGTGCCTCTAGTGGCTACGAGCAGTACTTC.

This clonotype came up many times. The CDR3 DNA sequence: TGCAGTGCTTGCTCGACAGAAGGGAACATTCAGTACTTC. Protein product: CSACSTEGNIQYF. The chain has TRBV20-1 and TRBJ2-4; D might be TRBD1 (5 bases). The germline V gene has CDR1 DFQATT and CDR2 SNEGSKA (reference sequence). CDR3 length equals 13 residues. Trimming removed 5 bases from V and 7 bases from J, with 15 bases in between.

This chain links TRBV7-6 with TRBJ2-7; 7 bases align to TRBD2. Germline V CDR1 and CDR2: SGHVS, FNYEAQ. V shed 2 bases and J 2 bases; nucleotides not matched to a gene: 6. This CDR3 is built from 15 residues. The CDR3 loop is CASSLRLAATYEQYF. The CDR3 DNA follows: TGTGCCAGCAGCTTACGACTAGCCGCAACCTACGAGCAGTACTTC.

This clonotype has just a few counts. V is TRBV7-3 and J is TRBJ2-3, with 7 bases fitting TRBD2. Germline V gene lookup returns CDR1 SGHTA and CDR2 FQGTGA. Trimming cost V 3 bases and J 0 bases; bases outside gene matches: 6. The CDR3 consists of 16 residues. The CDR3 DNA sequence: TGTGCCAGCAGCTTTGGTCTAGCGGATAGCACAGATACGCAGTATTTT. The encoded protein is CASSFGLADSTDTQYF.